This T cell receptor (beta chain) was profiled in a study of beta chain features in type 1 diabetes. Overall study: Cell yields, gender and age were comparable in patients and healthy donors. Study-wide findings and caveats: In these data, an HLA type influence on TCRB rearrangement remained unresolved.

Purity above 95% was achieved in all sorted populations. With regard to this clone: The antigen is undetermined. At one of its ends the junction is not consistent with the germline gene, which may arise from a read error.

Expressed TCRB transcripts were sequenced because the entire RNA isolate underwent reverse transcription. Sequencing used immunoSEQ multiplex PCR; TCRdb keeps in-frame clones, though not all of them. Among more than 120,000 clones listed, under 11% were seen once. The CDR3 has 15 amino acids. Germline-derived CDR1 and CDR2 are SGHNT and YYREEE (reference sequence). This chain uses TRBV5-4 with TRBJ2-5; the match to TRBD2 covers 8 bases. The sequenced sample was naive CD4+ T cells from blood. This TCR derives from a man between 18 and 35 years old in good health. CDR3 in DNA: TGCGCCAGCAGCCATTCGGGGGGGCGGAGGGAGACCCAGTACTTC. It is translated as CASSHSGGRRETQYF.